The 2 T cell receptor beta chains listed next were all sequenced from one sample in a study of PD-L1 blockade in urothelial cancer. Assay used: immunoSEQ multiplex PCR; TCRdb lists only in-frame clones, some missing. The repertoire has about 88,000 clones, more than 85% of them found once; the top ten carry roughly 10%. The specimen comprised PBMCs, sampled around atezolizumab (anti-PD-L1) treatment. The receptors here all came from a man aged 55 to 69 with urothelial cancer.

The rearrangement uses TRBV7-2 and TRBJ2-7; TRBD2 matches at 11 bases. The CDR3 contains 15 residues. Germline lookup yields CDR1 SGHTA and CDR2 FQGNSA. Trimming at V came to 2 bases and at J to 8 bases, leaving 8 bases not matched to a gene. In DNA, the CDR3 is TGTGCCAGCAGCTTATCGATCGGGACTAGCGGAAAGCAGTACTTC. This sequence encodes CASSLSIGTSGKQYF.

The chain links TRBV5-6 to TRBJ2-1; D perhaps matches TRBD2 (6 bases). V was trimmed by 4 bases and J by 7 bases, leaving 21 bases between them. Germline CDR1 reads SGHDT; CDR2 reads YYEEEE. This CDR3 is built from 16 residues. In DNA, the CDR3 is TGTGCCAGCAGCAATGGTGGGAGGCGGGCGATTAATGAGCAGTTCTTC. This sequence encodes CASSNGGRRAINEQFF. The full variable domain, its missing parts supplied by reference TRBV5-6 and TRBJ2-1, is DAGVTQSPTHLIKTRGQQVTLRCSPKSGHDTVSWYQQALGQGPQFIFQYYEEEERQRGNFPDRFSGHQFPNYSSELNVNALLLGDSALYLCASSNGGRRAINEQFFGPGTRLTVL.